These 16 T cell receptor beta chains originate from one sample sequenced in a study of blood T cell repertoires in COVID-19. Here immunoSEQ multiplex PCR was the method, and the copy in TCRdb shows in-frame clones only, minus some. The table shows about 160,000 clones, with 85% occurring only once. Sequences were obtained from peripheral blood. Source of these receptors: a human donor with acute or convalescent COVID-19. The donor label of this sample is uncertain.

CDR3 loop: CASSQVANSYNSPLHF. CDR3 sequence (DNA): TGTGCCAGCAGCCAAGTAGCAAACTCCTATAATTCACCCCTCCACTTT. The chain recombines TRBV14 with TRBJ1-6; no firm D call. Trimming left V 1 base short and J 0 bases short, with 7 bases between. The CDR3 runs to 16 residues. Germline CDR1 and CDR2: SGHDN and FVKESK.

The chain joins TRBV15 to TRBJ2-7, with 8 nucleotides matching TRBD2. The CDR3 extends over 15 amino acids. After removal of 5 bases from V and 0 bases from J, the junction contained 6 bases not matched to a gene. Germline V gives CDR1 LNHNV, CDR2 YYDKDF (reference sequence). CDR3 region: CATSSRGGYSYEQYF. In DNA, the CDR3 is TGTGCCACCAGCTCCCGGGGGGGGTACTCCTACGAGCAGTACTTC.

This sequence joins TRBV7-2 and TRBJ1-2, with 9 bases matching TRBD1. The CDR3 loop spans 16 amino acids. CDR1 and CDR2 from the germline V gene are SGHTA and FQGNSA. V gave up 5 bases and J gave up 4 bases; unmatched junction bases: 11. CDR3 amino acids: CASSLQSGQGGYGYTF. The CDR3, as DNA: TGTGCCAGCAGCCTCCAATCGGGACAGGGAGGCTATGGCTACACCTTC.

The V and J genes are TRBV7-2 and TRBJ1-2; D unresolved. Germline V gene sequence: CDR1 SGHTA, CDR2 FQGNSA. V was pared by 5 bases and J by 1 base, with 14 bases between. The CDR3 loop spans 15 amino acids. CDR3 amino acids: CASSREGLGNYGYTF. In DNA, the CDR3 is TGTGCCAGCAGCCGCGAAGGACTCGGTAACTATGGCTACACCTTC. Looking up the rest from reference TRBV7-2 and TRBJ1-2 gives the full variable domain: GAGVSQSPSNKVTEKGKDVELRCDPISGHTALYWYRQSLGQGLEFLIYFQGNSAPDKSGLPSDRFSAERTGGSVSTLTIQRTQQEDSAVYLCASSREGLGNYGYTFGSGTRLTVV.

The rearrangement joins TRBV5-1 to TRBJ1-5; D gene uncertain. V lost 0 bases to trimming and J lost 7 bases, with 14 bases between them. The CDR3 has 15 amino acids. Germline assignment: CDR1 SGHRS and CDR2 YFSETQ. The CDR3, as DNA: TGCGCCAGCAGCTTGGGTGAGGCCCCGGGGCAGCCCCAGCATTTT. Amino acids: CASSLGEAPGQPQHF.

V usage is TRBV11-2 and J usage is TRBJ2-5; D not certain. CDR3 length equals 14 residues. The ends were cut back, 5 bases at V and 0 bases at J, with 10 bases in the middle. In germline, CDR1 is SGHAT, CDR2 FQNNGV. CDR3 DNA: TGTGCCAGCAGCACCACTGCGTACCAAGAGACCCAGTACTTC. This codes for CASSTTAYQETQYF.

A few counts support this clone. CDR3 coding DNA: TGTGCCAGCAGCTTAAGGGGGACCAATTCACCCCTCCACTTT. As protein: CASSLRGTNSPLHF. The chain carries TRBV7-9 and TRBJ1-6; D might be TRBD1 (6 bases). Germline CDR1 SEHNR, CDR2 FQNEAQ (reference sequence). CDR3 size: 14 residues. V lost 2 bases, J lost 7 bases, and 9 bases lay in between.

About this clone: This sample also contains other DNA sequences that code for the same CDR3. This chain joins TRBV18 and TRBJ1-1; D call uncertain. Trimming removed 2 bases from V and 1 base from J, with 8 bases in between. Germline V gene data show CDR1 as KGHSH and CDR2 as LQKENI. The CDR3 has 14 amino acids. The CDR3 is CASSPAGRNTEAFF. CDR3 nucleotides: TGTGCCAGCTCACCAGCCGGGAGGAACACTGAAGCTTTCTTT.

The CDR3 here is CASSQSGVLGESEAFF. The CDR3, as DNA: TGTGCCAGCAGCCAATCCGGGGTCCTGGGAGAGAGTGAAGCTTTCTTT. The chain carries TRBV3-1 (or the pseudogene TRBV3-2) and TRBJ1-1; D not resolved. The CDR3 spans 16 residues. The V and J ends lost 2 bases and 7 bases respectively, with 20 bases between them. CDR1 and CDR2 (germline): LGHDT, YNNKEL (reference sequence).

In DNA form, the CDR3 reads TGCGCCAGCAGCCAAGGGGGGGGGCTTAGTAATTCACCCCTCCACTTT. Residues: CASSQGGGLSNSPLHF. The V and J genes are TRBV4-1 and TRBJ1-6, with D maybe TRBD1 (6 bases). The germline V gene has CDR1 MGHRA and CDR2 YSYEKL. This CDR3 spans 16 amino acids. V was pared by 1 base and J by 6 bases, with 13 bases between.

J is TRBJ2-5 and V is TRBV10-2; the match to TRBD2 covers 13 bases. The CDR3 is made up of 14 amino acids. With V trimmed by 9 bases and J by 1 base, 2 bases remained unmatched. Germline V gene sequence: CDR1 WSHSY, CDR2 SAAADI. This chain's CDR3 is CASGLAGVQETQYF. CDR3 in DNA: TGCGCCAGTGGACTAGCGGGGGTCCAAGAGACCCAGTACTTC.

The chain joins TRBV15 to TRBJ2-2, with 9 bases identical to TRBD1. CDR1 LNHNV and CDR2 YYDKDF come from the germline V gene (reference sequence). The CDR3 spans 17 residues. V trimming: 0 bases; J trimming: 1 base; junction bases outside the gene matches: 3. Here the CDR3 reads CATSRDRTGENTGELFF. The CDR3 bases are TGTGCCACCAGCAGAGATCGGACAGGGGAGAACACCGGGGAGCTGTTTTTT.

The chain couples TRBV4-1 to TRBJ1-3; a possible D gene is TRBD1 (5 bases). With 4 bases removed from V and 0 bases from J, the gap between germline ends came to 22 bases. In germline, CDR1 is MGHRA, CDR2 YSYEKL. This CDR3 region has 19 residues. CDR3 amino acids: CASSPSELGRDISGNTIYF. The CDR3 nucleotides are TGCGCCAGCAGCCCTTCCGAGTTGGGCAGGGATATCTCTGGAAACACCATATATTTT.

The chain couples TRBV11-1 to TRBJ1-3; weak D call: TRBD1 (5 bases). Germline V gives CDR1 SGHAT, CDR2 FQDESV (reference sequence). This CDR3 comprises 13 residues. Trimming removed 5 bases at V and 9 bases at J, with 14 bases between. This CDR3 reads CASSTRSGGTIYF. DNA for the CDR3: TGTGCCAGCAGCACTCGGAGCGGGGGCACCATATATTTT.

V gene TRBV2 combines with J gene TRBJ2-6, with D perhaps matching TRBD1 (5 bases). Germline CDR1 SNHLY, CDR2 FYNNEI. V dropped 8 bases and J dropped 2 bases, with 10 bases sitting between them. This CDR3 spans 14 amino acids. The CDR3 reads CASSPGTGANVLTF. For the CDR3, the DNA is TGTGCCAGCTCTCCAGGGACTGGGGCCAACGTCCTGACTTTC.

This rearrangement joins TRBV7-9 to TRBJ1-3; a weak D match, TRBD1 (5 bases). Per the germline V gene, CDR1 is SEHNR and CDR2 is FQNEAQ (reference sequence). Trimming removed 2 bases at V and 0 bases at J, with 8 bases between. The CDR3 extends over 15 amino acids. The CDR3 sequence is CASSLFQGSGNTIYF. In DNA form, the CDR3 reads TGTGCCAGCAGCTTATTTCAGGGCTCTGGAAACACCATATATTTT.